These 2 T cell receptor beta chains share one sample of origin, sequenced in a study of T cells after somatic rescue of genetic block. Profiling relied on immunoSEQ multiplex PCR, and the TCRdb table lists in-frame clones only, not all of them. The sample contains 100,000 to 120,000 clones, around nine tenths of which appear only once. Sequenced: peripheral blood mononuclear cells (PBMCs). Source of these receptors: a woman between 18 and 29 years old.

The rearrangement joins TRBV19 to TRBJ2-7, with 8 bases identical to TRBD1. The CDR3 extends over 14 amino acids. Per germline, CDR1 LNHDA and CDR2 SQIVND (reference sequence). With V trimmed by 5 bases and J by 2 bases, 5 bases remained unmatched. This chain's CDR3 is CASSLGTGPYEQYF. The CDR3 nucleotides are TGTGCCAGTAGTCTCGGGACAGGCCCCTACGAGCAGTACTTC.

This clone is a singleton in its sample. The chain links TRBV5-1 to TRBJ1-1, with D tentatively TRBD1 (6 bases). V shed 1 base and J shed 1 base, with 11 bases lying between them. This CDR3 is 15 amino acids long. From germline, CDR1 is SGHRS and CDR2 YFSETQ. Written as DNA, the CDR3 is TGCGCCAGCAGCTTGACTGGGGGCGAGAACACTGAAGCTTTCTTT. Protein: CASSLTGGENTEAFF.